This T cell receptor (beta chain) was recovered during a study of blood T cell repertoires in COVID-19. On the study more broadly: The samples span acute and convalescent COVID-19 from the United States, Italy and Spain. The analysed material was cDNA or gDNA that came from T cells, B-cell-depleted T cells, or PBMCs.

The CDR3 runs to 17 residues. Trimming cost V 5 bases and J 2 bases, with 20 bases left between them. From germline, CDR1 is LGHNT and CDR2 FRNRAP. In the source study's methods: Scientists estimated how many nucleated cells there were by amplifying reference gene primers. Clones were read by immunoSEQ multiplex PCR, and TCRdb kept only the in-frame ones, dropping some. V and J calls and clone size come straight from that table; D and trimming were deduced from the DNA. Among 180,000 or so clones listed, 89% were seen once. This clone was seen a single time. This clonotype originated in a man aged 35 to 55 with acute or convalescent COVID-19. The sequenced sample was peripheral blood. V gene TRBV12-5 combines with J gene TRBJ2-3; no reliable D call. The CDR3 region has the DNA TGTGCTAGTGGTCCCGAGAGGTTTTCCTCCTCCACAGATACGCAGTATTTT. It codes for CASGPERFSSSTDTQYF.